This TCR beta chain was recorded in a study of blood T cell repertoires in COVID-19. For the study at large: Samples taken during acute and convalescent COVID-19 were collected in the United States, Italy and Spain.

The germline V and J ends were trimmed by 5 bases and 0 bases, with 15 bases remaining between them. The CDR3 spans 16 residues. Germline CDR1 reads LGHDT; CDR2 reads YNNKEL (reference sequence). Per the authors' pipeline: Amplifying reference gene primers gave estimates of nucleated cell counts. Assay used: immunoSEQ multiplex PCR; TCRdb lists only in-frame clones, some missing. V and J calls plus clone size are reproduced from that table; the DNA served to infer D and trimming. This sample has 35,000 to 40,000 clones, with 80% to 85% found just once. This clonotype was obtained from a man in his sixties with COVID-19, enrolled during active disease. Specimen: peripheral blood. V is TRBV3-1 (or the pseudogene TRBV3-2) and J is TRBJ2-3, with D possibly being TRBD2 (6 bases). CDR3 loop: CASSARGAGSTDTQYF. As DNA, the CDR3 is TGTGCCAGCAGCGCCCGCGGGGCAGGGAGCACAGATACGCAGTATTTT.